This T cell receptor beta chain derives from a study of molecular identifiers for immune sequencing clone quantification (dated by TCRdb to 2016 to 2019). Regarding the research as a whole: For a replicate experiment, RNA from about 20,000 or 100,000 naive CD8 T cells was divided into five aliquots, of which four were sequenced. The study was a methods study using CD8 T cells to benchmark molecular-identifier clustering-based TCR repertoire sequencing (MIDCIRS) and TCR RNA copy counting.

Receptors were amplified or captured by PCR. Instrument on record: NextSeq 500. Bulk TCR libraries were prepared as previously described, using TCR primers listed in Table S5. Total RNA was purified with the Qiagen AllPrep DNA/RNA kit. Reads from multiple sequencing runs of the same library were pooled before analysis. Per the original workflow: Reads were retained only if an exact TCR constant sequence was present, and the retained reads were trimmed to 150 nt and grouped according to their 12-nt molecular barcodes. Reads within each barcode group were sub-clustered using a 15% Levenshtein threshold, and quality-weighted consensus sequences were constructed for each RNA molecule. Non-functional sequences were discarded, and so were lower-count sequences lying one edit away from another sequence. Based on fitting two negative binomial distributions, any barcode sub-cluster with under 20% of the maximum read count was discarded. Starting from the raw public reads, TCRdb applied fastp trimming at Q25, assembled clones with MiXCR and retained in-frame beta chains. Each entry is one CDR3 protein sequence, shown with its most common DNA and genes. These V and J calls originate from TCRdb's pipeline instead of the authors' own analysis. This sample lists about 510,000 distinct CDR3 sequences; 25% were detected once. Together, the top ten hold approximately 0.8% of the sample.

Libraries of naive CD8 T cells were generated from around 20,000 to 1,000,000 sorted cells, with 10%, 30% or 50% of the purified RNA used. Naive CD8 T cells were FACS-sorted as CD8+CD4-CCR7+CD45RA+ on a BD FACSAria II into RLT Plus buffer. Around 11 TCR copies' worth of Jurkat RNA were spiked into about 20,000-1,000,000 naive CD8 T cell samples to test detection sensitivity. CD8 T cells were enriched using RosetteSep CD8+ T Cell Enrichment Cocktail and Ficoll-Paque, and the enriched cells then underwent ACK red cell lysis. Study-wide findings and limitations: Spiked-in Jurkat TCR RNA equivalent to a single cell was reported to be detectable even among approximately 1 million naive CD8 T cells. The naive libraries included spiked-in Jurkat TCR RNA (around nine copies' worth), and this Jurkat TCR RNA is not part of the donor repertoire. Highly expanded clone sizes could be underestimated because identical TCR molecules may share a barcode. Modeling estimated approximately 3 recovered TCR RNA copies per cell, compared with about 10 by digital PCR, which implies about 30% capture efficiency. In CMV-specific effector cells, clones with more than 20 RNA copies contained over 98% of molecules, whereas in naive cells such clones contained under 1% of molecules. When barcode sub-clustering was not used, chimeric consensus sequences inflated TCR diversity, with chimeras reaching as high as 47%.

In the case of this clonotype: Its antigen specificity is not known. Relative to the germline gene, one junction end is altered; a read error may explain this.

The TCR comes from a human donor in good health. Some libraries in this study had Jurkat cell RNA spiked in. The sample was naive CD8+ T cells from blood, with Jurkat cell RNA spiked in. Explained via the paper, the cell subset or site label denotes: FACS-sorted CD8+CD4-CCR7+CD45RA+ naive T cells.

The encoded CDR3 is CPSTPYGGSLNTHYF. The sequenced DNA: TGTCCCAGCACCCCCTATGGCGGCAGTCTTAATACGCACTATTTT. The V and J genes are TRBV28 and TRBJ2-3, with the D segment identity uncertain. Measured from the cysteine to the phenylalanine, the CDR3 is 15 residues long. This entry keeps only the CDR3 DNA: 45 bases, framed from base 1. Per the germline V gene, MDHEN is the CDR1 and SYDVKM is the CDR2.